This T cell receptor (beta chain) stems from a study of T cell responses to AZD1222 COVID-19 vaccine (dated by TCRdb to 2020 to 2022). Broadly, across the study: TCR sequencing was performed for about 250 trial participants, of whom around 210 were given two doses of AZD1222 and approximately 25 were given two doses of MenACWY control vaccine. Trial participants were enrolled by age into subgroups of 18-55, 56-69 and 70-plus years, and roughly 150, 30 and 60 TCR-sequenced participants, respectively, were included in these subgroups.

This specimen's time point label, per the study, means: about 28 days (+/-7) after the second vaccine dose. AZD1222 recipients whose second dose came at about 4 weeks and those whose second dose came at about 12 weeks were combined into one group, since spike-specific TCR depth and breadth did not differ between the two schedules. The vaccinee samples were drawn from two UK trials, COV001 and COV002, one of which was a single-blind randomized controlled phase 2/3 trial testing AZD1222 (ChAdOx1 nCoV-19) in healthy adults. Trial participant PBMC samples were collected at day 0 and day 28 after the second dose for TCRbeta chain sequencing. A remark on this clone: Its antigen is not yet known. Base quality data are lacking; no much larger clone is found one base away.

Study-level results and caveats: A significant rise in spike-specific TCR breadth and depth was observed after two AZD1222 doses relative to day 0 and relative to MenACWY recipients. Conclusions about previously exposed vaccinees are limited because only six or seven AZD1222 recipients were SARS-CoV-2 seropositive at baseline. The vaccine-associated CD4 TCRs covered the entire spike protein, and the dominant responses fell in regions 160-218 and 743-854. Participants were mostly white British and included more females than males, and it was suggested by the authors that clonal diversity may have been underestimated. No day 14 peak-response samples were available, so repertoires were characterized only after the peak T cell response. Epitopes outside the regions mutated in the B.1.351 and B.1.1.7 variants were reportedly recognized by nearly half of the unique spike-specific TCRs. In the small 56-69-year group, the increase in depth fell short of significance, most likely because of low power.

The CDR3 regions of human TCRbeta chains were subjected to immunosequencing. On the study's bioinformatics: Repertoire TCRs were matched against a reference library of SARS-CoV-2-specific TCRs generated with the MIRA antigen-specificity platform. Breadth was defined as the fraction of unique TCRs that were SARS-CoV-2-associated, and depth was defined as the fraction of total T cells that were SARS-CoV-2-associated. Using the MIRA data, each spike-specific TCR was mapped to the spike region that the TCR reacts to and placed in a CD4 or CD8 class. Log10-transformed breadth and depth values were compared by one-way ANOVA with Sidak's multiple comparisons tests. TCRdb obtained this table from immuneACCESS and retained in-frame rearrangements with V and J assigned. These tables miss some clones; where compared with another copy, unresolved V genes account for less than half of the shortfall, and the remainder is unexplained. The V and J calls and the clone size are those of that table, but D and trimming were determined from the DNA. For this sample the table gives about 110,000 clones, of which roughly 86% were detected only once. The ten largest clones represent around 4.6% of the sample.

CDR1 is given as MNHNY and CDR2 as SVGAGI, both from the germline V gene (reference sequence). Reading from cysteine to phenylalanine, the CDR3 counts 14 amino acids. Only the CDR3 DNA stays, 42 bases, in frame from base 1. V is pared back by 5 bases and J by 6 bases, with 16 bases lying between the germline termini. The clonotype was recovered from an adult who received the AZD1222 COVID-19 vaccine. Rearrangement joined TRBV6-6 to TRBJ1-1; no confident D gene assignment can be made. The material was peripheral blood, obtained 28 days after the second AZD1222 dose. The DNA is as follows: TGTGCCAGCAGTCCAAACCCGAACTCCGCTGAAGCTTTCTTT. It translates as CASSPNPNSAEAFF.